One and the same sample provided the 14 T cell receptor beta chains below, sequenced in a study of T cell responses to AZD1222 COVID-19 vaccine. The method was immunoSEQ multiplex PCR; TCRdb's version includes in-frame clones alone and lacks a portion of them. The sample consists of 90,000 to 120,000 clones, more than 75% of them appearing once. The material was peripheral blood, obtained on day 0 of AZD1222 vaccination. The receptor source for this set is an adult in good health.

This clone was picked up one time. The rearrangement joins TRBV5-1 to TRBJ1-1; D uncertain. V lost 0 bases, J lost 1 base, and 13 bases lay in between. From germline, CDR1 is SGHRS and CDR2 YFSETQ. The CDR3 is 16 residues long. The CDR3: CASSLGGRARNTEAFF. The CDR3 DNA follows: TGCGCCAGCAGCTTGGGGGGAAGGGCAAGGAACACTGAAGCTTTCTTT.

The chain employs TRBV4-1 and TRBJ2-7; D unresolved. V lost 1 base, J lost 3 bases, and 4 bases lay in between. CDR3 length equals 12 residues. CDR1 and CDR2 (germline): MGHRA, YSYEKL. DNA of the CDR3: TGCGCCAGCAGCCAAGGCGTCTACGAGCAGTACTTC. As protein: CASSQGVYEQYF.

The chain has TRBV2 and TRBJ1-1; D is unresolved. Trimming shortened V by 1 base and J by 0 bases, and 9 bases separated the two germline ends. The CDR3 consists of 15 residues. Per germline, CDR1 SNHLY and CDR2 FYNNEI. The CDR3 reads CASSEVRSMNTEAFF. The CDR3 DNA is TGTGCCAGCAGTGAAGTTCGGTCCATGAACACTGAAGCTTTCTTT.

The chain combines TRBV3-1 (or the pseudogene TRBV3-2) with TRBJ2-1, with TRBD2 matching over 7 bases. The ends lost 4 bases at V and 9 bases at J; junction bases unmatched: 12. Per the germline V gene, CDR1 is LGHDT and CDR2 is YNNKEL (reference sequence). CDR3 length equals 15 residues. The CDR3 coding sequence is TGTGCCAGCAGCCGAACGATAGGGACTACGGGTGAGCAGTTCTTC. It specifies CASSRTIGTTGEQFF.

The chain combines TRBV16 with TRBJ1-1; D not resolved. The CDR3 sequence is 15 residues long. Deletions cut 2 bases from V and 6 bases from J, with 16 bases between. The V gene's germline CDR1 is KGHSY and CDR2 FQNENV. As DNA, the CDR3 is TGTGCCAGCAGCCAACTCCTCCCGACTCAAGCTGAAGCTTTCTTT. As protein: CASSQLLPTQAEAFF.

This clone was recorded once. The J gene is TRBJ2-7, the V gene TRBV4-1, with 9 bases lining up with TRBD2. Germline CDR1 and CDR2: MGHRA and YSYEKL. Germline trimming cut 2 bases from V and 0 bases from J; bases unmatched to any gene: 14. This CDR3 is built from 19 residues. The CDR3 sequence is CASSQFRGSGGTSSYEQYF. The CDR3 nucleotides are TGCGCCAGCAGCCAATTTAGGGGGAGCGGGGGGACCAGCTCCTACGAGCAGTACTTC.

The V gene is TRBV19, the J gene TRBJ2-3; tentatively, D is TRBD2 (5 bases). The CDR3 consists of 12 residues. V gave up 4 bases and J gave up 6 bases, with 8 bases separating them. Per the germline V gene, CDR1 is LNHDA and CDR2 is SQIVND (reference sequence). The CDR3 nucleotides are TGTGCCAGTAGTACACGAGGGGATACGCAGTATTTT. It is translated as CASSTRGDTQYF.

The CDR3, as DNA: TGTGCCAGCAGCGGAGGGGAGTGGGACTACGGAGAGCAGTTCTTC. Translating it yields CASSGGEWDYGEQFF. The chain links TRBV5-4 to TRBJ2-1, with 7 bases identical to TRBD2. Trimming removed 4 bases from V and 10 bases from J; junction bases left unmatched: 14. CDR3 length: 15 amino acids. Germline CDR1 SGHNT, CDR2 YYREEE (reference sequence).

The chain links TRBV5-1 to TRBJ1-4; D remains ambiguous. The CDR3 sequence is 15 residues long. V gave up 4 bases and J gave up 0 bases, with 10 bases separating them. Germline CDR1 is SGHRS and CDR2 is YFSETQ. CDR3 residues: CASSVGIATNEKLFF. In DNA form, the CDR3 reads TGCGCCAGCAGCGTCGGGATTGCAACTAATGAAAAACTGTTTTTT.

V is TRBV20-1 and J is TRBJ1-5, with D possibly matching TRBD1 (5 bases). This CDR3 region has 11 residues. Germline assignment: CDR1 DFQATT and CDR2 SNEGSKA (reference sequence). The V end was cut by 6 bases, the J end by 5 bases, with 8 bases between. For the CDR3, the DNA is TGCAGTGCCGGGGGGGATCAGCCCCAGCATTTT. Amino acids: CSAGGDQPQHF.

The chain couples TRBV4-3 to TRBJ1-3; possible D gene TRBD1, 6 bases. Per the germline V gene, CDR1 is LGHNA and CDR2 is YSLEER. This CDR3 region has 14 residues. The germline V and J ends were trimmed by 0 bases and 4 bases, with 7 bases remaining between them. CDR3 residues: CASSQDTGGNTIYF. As DNA, the CDR3 is TGCGCCAGCAGCCAAGATACAGGGGGAAACACCATATATTTT.

This sequence joins TRBV7-3 and TRBJ2-1; D may match TRBD1 or TRBD2 (6 bases each). This CDR3 region has 19 residues. V shed 1 base and J shed 0 bases, with 19 bases lying between them. The germline V gene has CDR1 SGHTA and CDR2 FQGTGA. For the CDR3, the DNA is TGTGCCAGCAGCTTAATTGGAGGGGGAATTGGGAGCTCCTACAATGAGCAGTTCTTC. Residues: CASSLIGGGIGSSYNEQFF.

This clone was picked up a small number of times. V is TRBV29-1 and J is TRBJ2-7, with a weak D call TRBD1 (6 bases). Germline assignment: CDR1 SQVTM and CDR2 ANQGSEA. Trimming left V 6 bases short and J 4 bases short, with 16 bases between. CDR3 length: 13 residues. The DNA of the CDR3 is TGCAGCGTGGAGAAAGGGGGTTTATACGAGCAGTACTTC. It is translated as CSVEKGGLYEQYF.

This chain joins TRBV3-1 (or the pseudogene TRBV3-2) and TRBJ1-2, with no clear D. Germline V gene sequence: CDR1 LGHDT, CDR2 YNNKEL (reference sequence). This CDR3 spans 14 amino acids. Trimming left V 6 bases short and J 4 bases short, with 15 bases between. The CDR3 bases are TGTGCCAGCAGTCCCCCCGATAGTATCTATGGCTACACCTTC. Protein product: CASSPPDSIYGYTF.